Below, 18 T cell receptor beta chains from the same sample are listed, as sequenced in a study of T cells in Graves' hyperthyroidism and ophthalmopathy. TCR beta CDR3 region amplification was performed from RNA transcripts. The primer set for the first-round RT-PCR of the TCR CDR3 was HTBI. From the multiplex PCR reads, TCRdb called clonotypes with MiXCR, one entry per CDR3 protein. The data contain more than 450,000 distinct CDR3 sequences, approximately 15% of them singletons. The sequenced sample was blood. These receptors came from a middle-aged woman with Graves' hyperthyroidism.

The CDR3 coding sequence is TGCAGCGCCCTAGGGACAGGGGGCGTCAGCACAGATACGCAGTATTTT. This encodes CSALGTGGVSTDTQYF. The chain joins TRBV29-1 to TRBJ2-3; 12 nucleotides agree with TRBD1. The junction had 8 bases not matched to a gene; V was cut back by 7 bases and J by 0 bases. Germline CDR1 and CDR2: SQVTM and ANQGSEA. The CDR3 runs to 16 residues.

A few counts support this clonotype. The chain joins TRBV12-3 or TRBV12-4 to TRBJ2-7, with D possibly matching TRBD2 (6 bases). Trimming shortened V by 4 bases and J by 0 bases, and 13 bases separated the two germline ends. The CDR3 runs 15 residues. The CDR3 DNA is TGTGCCAGCAGTTCCGTGGGAGGACGCTCCTACGAGCAGTACTTC. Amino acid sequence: CASSSVGGRSYEQYF.

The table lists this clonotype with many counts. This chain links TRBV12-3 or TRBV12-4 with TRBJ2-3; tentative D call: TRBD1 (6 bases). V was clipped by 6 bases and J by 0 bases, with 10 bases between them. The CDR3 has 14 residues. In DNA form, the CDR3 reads TGTGCCAGCAGCCAGGGGTTGAGCACAGATACGCAGTATTTT. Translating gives CASSQGLSTDTQYF.

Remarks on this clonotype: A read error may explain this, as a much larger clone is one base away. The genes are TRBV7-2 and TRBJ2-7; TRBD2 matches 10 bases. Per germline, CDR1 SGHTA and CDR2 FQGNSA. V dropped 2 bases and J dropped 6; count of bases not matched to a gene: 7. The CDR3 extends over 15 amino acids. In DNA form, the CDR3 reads TGTACCAGCAGCTTAAGTAGCACTAGCGGGACCGAGCAGTACTTC. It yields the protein CTSSLSSTSGTEQYF.

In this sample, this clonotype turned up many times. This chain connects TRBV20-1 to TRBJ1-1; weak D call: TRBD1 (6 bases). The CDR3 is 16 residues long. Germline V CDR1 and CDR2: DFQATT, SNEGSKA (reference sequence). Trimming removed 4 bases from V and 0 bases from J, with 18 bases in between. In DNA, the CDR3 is TGCAGTGCTAAGGGGTGGGACATACTCTTGAACACTGAAGCTTTCTTT. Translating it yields CSAKGWDILLNTEAFF.

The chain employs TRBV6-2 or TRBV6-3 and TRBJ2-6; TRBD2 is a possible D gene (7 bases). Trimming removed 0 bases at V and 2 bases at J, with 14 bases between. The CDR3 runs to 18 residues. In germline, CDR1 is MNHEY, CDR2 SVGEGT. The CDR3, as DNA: TGTGCCAGCAGTTACTCTCGGGGGGCCTACCCTGGGGCCAACGTCCTGACTTTC. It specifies CASSYSRGAYPGANVLTF.

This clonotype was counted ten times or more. CDR3 residues: CASSQTPGQINTGELFF. CDR3 DNA sequence: TGTGCCAGCAGCCAAACACCGGGACAGATTAACACCGGGGAGCTGTTTTTT. The chain employs TRBV3-1 and TRBJ2-2, with 7 bases fitting TRBD1. V lost 2 bases and J lost 2; bases outside the gene matches: 8. CDR1 is LGHDT, CDR2 YNNKEL, per germline (reference sequence). The CDR3 covers 17 residues.

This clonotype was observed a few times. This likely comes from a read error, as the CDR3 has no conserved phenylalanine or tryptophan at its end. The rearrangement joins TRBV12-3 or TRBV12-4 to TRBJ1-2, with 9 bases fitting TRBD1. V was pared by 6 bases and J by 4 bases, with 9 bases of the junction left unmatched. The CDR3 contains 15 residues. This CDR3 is CASSPSGQGTYGYTL. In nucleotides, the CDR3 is TGTGCCAGCAGCCCCTCGGGACAGGGAACCTATGGCTACACCCTC.

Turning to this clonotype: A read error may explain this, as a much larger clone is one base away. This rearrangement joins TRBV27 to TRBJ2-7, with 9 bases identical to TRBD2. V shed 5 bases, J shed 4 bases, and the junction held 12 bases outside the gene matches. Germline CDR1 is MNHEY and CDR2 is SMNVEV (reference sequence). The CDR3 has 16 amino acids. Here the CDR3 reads CASSILGASGIYEQYF. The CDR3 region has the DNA TGTGCCAGCAGTATACTAGGGGCTAGCGGGATATACGAGCAGTACTTC.

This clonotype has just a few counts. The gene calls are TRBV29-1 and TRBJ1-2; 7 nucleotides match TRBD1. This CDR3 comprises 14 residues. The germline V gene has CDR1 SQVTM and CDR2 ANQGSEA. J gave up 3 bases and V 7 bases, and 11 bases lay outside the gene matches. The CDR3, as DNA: TGCAGCGCTGGGGAGAGGGGGCGAGACTATGGCTACACCTTC. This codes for CSAGERGRDYGYTF.

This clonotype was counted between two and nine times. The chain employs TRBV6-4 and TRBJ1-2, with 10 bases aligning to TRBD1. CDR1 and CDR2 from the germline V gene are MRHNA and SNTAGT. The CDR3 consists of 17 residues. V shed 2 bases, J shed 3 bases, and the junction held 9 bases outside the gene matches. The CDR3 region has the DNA TGTGCCAGCAGTGACGGGCGCCCGGGACAGGGGTACTATGGCTACACCTTC. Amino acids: CASSDGRPGQGYYGYTF.

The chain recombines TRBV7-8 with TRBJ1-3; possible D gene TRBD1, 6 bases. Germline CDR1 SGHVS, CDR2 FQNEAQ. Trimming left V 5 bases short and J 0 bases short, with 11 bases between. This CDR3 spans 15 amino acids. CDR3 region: CASSPRGSSGNTIYF. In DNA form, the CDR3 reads TGTGCCAGCAGCCCTAGGGGGAGCTCTGGAAACACCATATATTTT.

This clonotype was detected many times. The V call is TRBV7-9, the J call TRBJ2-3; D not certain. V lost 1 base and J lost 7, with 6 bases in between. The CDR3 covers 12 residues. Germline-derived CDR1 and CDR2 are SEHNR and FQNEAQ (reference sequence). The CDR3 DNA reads TGTGCCAGCAGCTTAGAGTTATATACGCAGTATTTT. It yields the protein CASSLELYTQYF.

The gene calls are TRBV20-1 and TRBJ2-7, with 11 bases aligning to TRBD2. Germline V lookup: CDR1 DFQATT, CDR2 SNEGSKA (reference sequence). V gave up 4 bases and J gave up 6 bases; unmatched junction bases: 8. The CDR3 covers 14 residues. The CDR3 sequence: CSAKLAGGPCEQYF. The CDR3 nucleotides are TGCAGTGCTAAGCTAGCGGGAGGCCCCTGCGAGCAGTACTTC.

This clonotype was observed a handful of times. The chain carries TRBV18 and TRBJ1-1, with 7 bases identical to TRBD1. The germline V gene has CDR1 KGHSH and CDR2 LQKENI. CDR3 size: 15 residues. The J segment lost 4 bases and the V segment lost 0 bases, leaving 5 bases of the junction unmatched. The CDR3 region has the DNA TGTGCCAGCTCACCACCAGGGGGCGGATCCACTGAAGCTTTCTTT. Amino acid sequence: CASSPPGGGSTEAFF.

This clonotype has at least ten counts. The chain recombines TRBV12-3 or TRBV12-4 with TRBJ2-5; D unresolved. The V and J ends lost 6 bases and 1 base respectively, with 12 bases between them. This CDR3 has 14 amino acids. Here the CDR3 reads CASSLLLIQETQYF. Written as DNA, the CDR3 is TGTGCCAGCAGCTTACTTCTGATCCAAGAGACCCAGTACTTC.

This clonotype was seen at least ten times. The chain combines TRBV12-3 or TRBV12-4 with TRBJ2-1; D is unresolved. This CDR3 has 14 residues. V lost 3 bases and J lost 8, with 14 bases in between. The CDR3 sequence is CASSFSIGFHEQFF. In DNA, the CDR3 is TGTGCCAGCAGTTTTTCGATCGGGTTCCATGAGCAGTTCTTC.

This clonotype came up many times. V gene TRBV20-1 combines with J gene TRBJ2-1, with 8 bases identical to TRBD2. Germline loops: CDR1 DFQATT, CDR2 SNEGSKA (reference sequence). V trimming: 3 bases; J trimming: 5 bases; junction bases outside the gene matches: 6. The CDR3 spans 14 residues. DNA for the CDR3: TGCAGTGCTAGTAAGCCGGGAGGGGACAATGAGCAGTTCTTC. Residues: CSASKPGGDNEQFF.